Listed here are 30 T cell receptor beta chains from one sample, sequenced in a study of human T cells and chemical hapten exposure. A single record per CDR3 protein comes from TCRdb applying MiXCR to the RACE reads. Among approximately 79,000 distinct CDR3 sequences listed, 8.5% were seen once. Time point reported: pre-sensitization, week 0. The treatment: therapeutic diphenylcyclopropenone sensitization with weekly scalp DPC. The starting material was whole blood, obtained in connection with sensitization to the hapten diphenylcyclopropenone (DPC). These receptors were obtained from a man aged 35 to 55 with alopecia areata. Some clones in this sample may be carry-over from other donors' samples.

V is TRBV2 and J is TRBJ2-2; D possibly corresponds to TRBD1 (7 bases). The CDR3 has 15 amino acids. Deletions cut 7 bases from V and 4 bases from J, with 16 bases between. The germline V gene encodes CDR1 SNHLY and CDR2 FYNNEI. The chain's CDR3 is CASTGTGDFTGELFF. DNA for the CDR3: TGTGCCAGCACGGGTACAGGGGACTTCACCGGGGAGCTGTTTTTT.

V is TRBV28 and J is TRBJ2-7; no clear D. Germline V lookup: CDR1 MDHEN, CDR2 SYDVKM. Trimming took 3 bases from V and 2 from J, leaving 17 bases between them. This CDR3 comprises 16 residues. The CDR3, as DNA: TGTGCCAGCAGTTTGGGTAGACAAAACACTCCCTACGAGCAGTACGTC. Its translation is CASSLGRQNTPYEQYV.

This clonotype was observed many times. The chain uses TRBV7-2 and TRBJ2-3; D remains unclear. Germline CDR1 and CDR2: SGHTA and FQGNSA. Trimming stripped 1 base from V and 8 bases from J, with 22 bases between. The CDR3 totals 17 residues. The CDR3 here is CASSLGPRPATAGTQYF. DNA for the CDR3: TGTGCCAGCAGCTTAGGGCCGCGACCTGCCACGGCAGGTACGCAGTATTTT.

This clonotype was seen a few times. The chain carries TRBV12-3 or TRBV12-4 and TRBJ1-3; no clear D. The V gene lost 5 bases and the J gene lost 0 bases, with 14 bases spanning the gap. The CDR3 extends over 16 amino acids. As DNA, the CDR3 is TGTGCCAGCAGTCCCCCGGGAAGAGGCTCTGGAAACACCATATATTTT. This codes for CASSPPGRGSGNTIYF.

This clonotype was detected ten times or more. The rearrangement uses TRBV12-3 or TRBV12-4 and TRBJ2-5, with 8 bases identical to TRBD2. Trimming cost V 6 bases and J 4 bases; bases outside gene matches: 10. The CDR3 extends over 15 amino acids. CDR3 sequence: CASRLAALDGETQYF. For the CDR3, the DNA is TGTGCCAGCAGACTAGCGGCCCTCGACGGAGAGACCCAGTACTTC.

This chain uses TRBV29-1 with TRBJ2-3; the match to TRBD2 covers 7 bases. Germline-derived CDR1 and CDR2 are SQVTM and ANQGSEA. V lost 6 bases and J lost 5; bases outside the gene matches: 5. The CDR3 loop spans 12 amino acids. The CDR3: CSVGEGLDTQYF. CDR3 nucleotide sequence: TGCAGCGTGGGGGAGGGTTTAGATACGCAGTATTTT.

Many counts were recorded for this clonotype. The chain combines TRBV6-2 or TRBV6-3 with TRBJ2-4; D gene uncertain. Trimming cost V 7 bases and J 7 bases, with 11 bases left between them. This CDR3 spans 12 amino acids. CDR1 and CDR2 (germline): MNHEY, SVGEGT. Here the CDR3 reads CASTNPGNIQYF. The CDR3 DNA follows: TGTGCCAGCACGAATCCGGGCAACATTCAGTACTTC.

In its sample, this clonotype was seen many times. The chain recombines TRBV9 with TRBJ1-1, with no clear D. Trimming took off 0 bases at V and 5 bases at J, with 11 bases between the two ends. CDR1 SGDLS and CDR2 YYNGEE come from the germline V gene. CDR3 length: 14 amino acids. The CDR3 DNA is TGTGCCAGCAGCGTAGAGGGAGAAGGGACTGAAGCTTTCTTT. Its protein is CASSVEGEGTEAFF.

The V call is TRBV7-9, the J call TRBJ2-7, with D perhaps matching TRBD2 (6 bases). Germline CDR1 is SEHNR and CDR2 is FQNEAQ (reference sequence). V lost 4 bases and J 7 bases, leaving 14 bases between the germline ends. This CDR3 spans 13 amino acids. CDR3 sequence (DNA): TGTGCCAGCAGCTACGGGGCTGCGGGGGAGCAGTACGTC. The encoded protein is CASSYGAAGEQYV.

This clonotype occurred many times. The chain has TRBV29-1 and TRBJ2-4; TRBD1 aligns across 9 bases. Germline CDR1 reads SQVTM; CDR2 reads ANQGSEA. The V segment lost 4 bases and the J segment 6 bases; nucleotides outside the gene matches: 1. The CDR3 spans 12 residues. The CDR3 spells CSVVGQGNIQYF. The CDR3 DNA is TGCAGCGTTGTGGGACAGGGAAACATTCAGTACTTC.

This clonotype showed up many times. The chain recombines TRBV7-2 with TRBJ2-3, with TRBD2 matching over 10 bases. Germline CDR1 SGHTA, CDR2 FQGNSA. V dropped 1 base and J dropped 6; count of bases not matched to a gene: 7. This CDR3 has 16 amino acids. The CDR3 DNA reads as TGTGCCAGCAGCTTAGGAGGGACTAGCGTCGCGGATACGCAGTATTTT. This sequence encodes CASSLGGTSVADTQYF.

V usage is TRBV20-1 and J usage is TRBJ2-5, with 8 bases matching TRBD2. Germline CDR1 and CDR2: DFQATT and SNEGSKA (reference sequence). Trimming removed 7 bases from V and 5 bases from J; junction bases left unmatched: 12. The CDR3 has 14 residues. The DNA of the CDR3 is TGCAGTGGCGGTTCAGCGGGAGAACAGGAGACCCAGTACTTC. Translating it yields CSGGSAGEQETQYF.

This clonotype has a count of ten or more. The rearrangement links TRBV7-3 to TRBJ2-5, with 9 nucleotides matching TRBD1. This CDR3 is 17 amino acids long. V shed 1 base, J shed 5 bases, and the junction held 11 bases outside the gene matches. From germline, CDR1 is SGHTA and CDR2 FQGTGA. CDR3 nucleotide sequence: TGTGCCAGCAGCTTAAACGCGCCGACAGGGGGTGAGGAGACCCAGTACTTC. It codes for CASSLNAPTGGEETQYF.

This clonotype was picked up many times. This rearrangement joins TRBV29-1 to TRBJ1-2; 8 bases are shared with TRBD1. V gave up 5 bases and J gave up 0 bases; unmatched junction bases: 2. The CDR3 is made up of 13 amino acids. CDR1 SQVTM and CDR2 ANQGSEA come from the germline V gene. The CDR3 loop reads CSVRTGPNYGYTF. CDR3 bases: TGCAGCGTTCGGACAGGGCCTAACTATGGCTACACCTTC.

This clonotype was picked up a small number of times. V gene TRBV6-2 or TRBV6-3 combines with J gene TRBJ1-5; 9 bases agree with TRBD1. With V trimmed by 5 bases and J by 4 bases, 9 bases remained unmatched. Per the germline V gene, CDR1 is MNHEY and CDR2 is SVGEGT. This CDR3 region has 16 residues. The CDR3 bases are TGTGCCAGCAGTCGAGCCGGGACAGGGTGGAATCAGCCCCAGCATTTT. It translates to CASSRAGTGWNQPQHF.

This clonotype was seen only a few times. CDR3 in DNA: TGCGCCAGCAGCTTGGGGGAGGGGACAGATACGCAGTATTTT. Translating it yields CASSLGEGTDTQYF. The chain employs TRBV5-1 and TRBJ2-3; 7 bases match TRBD2. Per the germline V gene, CDR1 is SGHRS and CDR2 is YFSETQ. This CDR3 spans 14 amino acids. Germline trimming cut 0 bases from V and 3 bases from J; bases unmatched to any gene: 1.

This clonotype was counted ten times or more. The V gene is TRBV20-1, the J gene TRBJ2-2; no firm D call. This CDR3 region has 15 residues. V lost 2 bases and J 4 bases, leaving 14 bases between the germline ends. CDR1 DFQATT and CDR2 SNEGSKA come from the germline V gene (reference sequence). In DNA, the CDR3 is TGCAGTGCTAGACCCCCCGGGTCCATCACCGGGGAGCTGTTTTTT. This gives the protein CSARPPGSITGELFF.

This clonotype was seen a handful of times. The chain links TRBV7-9 to TRBJ1-6; maybe TRBD1 (5 bases). The CDR3 extends over 14 amino acids. V lost 8 bases and J lost 4, with 12 bases in between. CDR1 SEHNR and CDR2 FQNEAQ come from the germline V gene (reference sequence). CDR3 coding DNA: TGTGCCAGCGGACCCAGGGAGTATAATTCACCCCTCCACTTT. Its translation: CASGPREYNSPLHF. The full variable domain, with the rest looked up from reference TRBV7-9 and TRBJ1-6, is DTGVSQNPRHKITKRGQNVTFRCDPISEHNRLYWYRQTLGQGPEFLTYFQNEAQLEKSRLLSDRFSAERPKGSFSTLEIQRTEQGDSAMYLCASGPREYNSPLHFGNGTRLTVT.

The chain is built from TRBV14 and TRBJ2-3; no definite D call. Germline V gene data show CDR1 as SGHDN and CDR2 as FVKESK. This CDR3 is built from 17 residues. The V and J ends lost 0 bases and 2 bases respectively, with 15 bases between them. Here the CDR3 reads CASSQDRIYGVTDTQYF. The CDR3 DNA is TGTGCCAGCAGCCAAGATAGAATATACGGCGTCACAGATACGCAGTATTTT.

This clonotype was counted only a few times. The CDR3 DNA sequence: TGTGCCACCAGCAGAGATTCGGGAGGGGGCGACTATGGCTACACCTTC. It yields the protein CATSRDSGGGDYGYTF. The chain recombines TRBV15 with TRBJ1-2; 7 bases align to TRBD1. The CDR3 totals 16 residues. J was trimmed by 3 bases and V by 0 bases; bases with no gene match: 7. Germline CDR1 LNHNV, CDR2 YYDKDF (reference sequence).

In this sample, this clonotype turned up a few times. This sequence joins TRBV6-2 or TRBV6-3 and TRBJ2-1, with 7 bases matching TRBD1. This CDR3 comprises 18 residues. Germline V gene sequence: CDR1 MNHEY, CDR2 SVGEGT. The V segment lost 2 bases and the J segment 0 bases; nucleotides outside the gene matches: 10. CDR3 protein: CASSYPRQGLPSYNEQFF. The CDR3 bases are TGTGCCAGCAGTTACCCCCGACAGGGCCTCCCCTCCTACAATGAGCAGTTCTTC.

The chain employs TRBV30 and TRBJ2-7; TRBD2 aligns across 13 bases. Germline CDR1 GTSNPN, CDR2 SVGIG (reference sequence). This CDR3 comprises 15 residues. Trimming at V came to 1 base and at J to 3 bases, leaving 3 bases not matched to a gene. CDR3 nucleotides: TGTGCCTGGAGTGCGGGGACTAGCGGGAACTACGAGCAGTACTTC. This gives the protein CAWSAGTSGNYEQYF.

The gene calls are TRBV10-3 and TRBJ2-7, with TRBD2 identical over 12 bases. Trimming removed 5 bases from V and 4 bases from J; junction bases left unmatched: 3. The CDR3 sequence is 14 residues long. Germline V CDR1 and CDR2: ENHRY, SYGVKD. The DNA of the CDR3 is TGTGCCATCAGTCGACTAGCGGGAGCGTACGAGCAGTACGTC. This codes for CAISRLAGAYEQYV.

This clonotype has a handful of counts. The gene calls are TRBV12-3 or TRBV12-4 and TRBJ2-3; 8 bases map to TRBD2. The ends lost 3 bases at V and 0 bases at J; junction bases unmatched: 2. This CDR3 has 15 amino acids. CDR3 amino acids: CASSFRLASTDTQYF. DNA for the CDR3: TGTGCCAGCAGTTTCAGACTAGCGAGCACAGATACGCAGTATTTT.

This clonotype was observed at least ten times. The genes are TRBV7-9 and TRBJ2-1; 7 bases are a match to TRBD2. There are 13 residues in the CDR3. The germline gives CDR1 SEHNR, CDR2 FQNEAQ (reference sequence). J was trimmed by 6 bases and V by 3 bases; bases with no gene match: 2. CDR3 nucleotides: TGTGCCAGCAGCTTTGGCGGGAGCAATGAGCAGTTCTTC. Translating gives CASSFGGSNEQFF.

This clonotype rates as medium-sized. The genes are TRBV29-1 and TRBJ2-6; 8 positions agree with TRBD1. The V segment lost 5 bases and the J segment 0 bases; nucleotides outside the gene matches: 6. Looked up from germline, CDR1 is SQVTM and CDR2 is ANQGSEA. The CDR3 is 16 amino acids. CDR3 in DNA: TGCAGCGTTTCCGGACAGGGAAACTCTGGGGCCAACGTCCTGACTTTC. Translation: CSVSGQGNSGANVLTF.

The chain employs TRBV7-9 and TRBJ2-3, with 13 bases that match TRBD2. Per germline, CDR1 SEHNR and CDR2 FQNEAQ (reference sequence). The CDR3 has 16 amino acids. With 3 bases clipped from V and 6 bases from J, the junction kept 6 bases outside the gene matches. In DNA, the CDR3 is TGTGCCAGCAGCTTCGACGGACTAGCGGGAGAGGATACGCAGTATTTT. Protein: CASSFDGLAGEDTQYF.

At least ten counts were recorded for this clonotype. V gene TRBV12-3 or TRBV12-4 combines with J gene TRBJ1-5; D gene uncertain. The CDR3 runs 15 residues. The V gene lost 5 bases and the J gene lost 2 bases, with 13 bases spanning the gap. The CDR3 reads CASSPDIWGNQPQHF. The DNA of the CDR3 is TGTGCCAGCAGTCCCGATATTTGGGGCAATCAGCCCCAGCATTTT.

This clonotype was detected ten times or more. The chain employs TRBV7-2 and TRBJ2-7, with D maybe TRBD2 (6 bases). The V end was cut by 3 bases, the J end by 6 bases, with 18 bases between. Germline loops: CDR1 SGHTA, CDR2 FQGNSA. The CDR3 runs 15 residues. The CDR3 protein is CASSFSGIEVGEQYV. The DNA for the CDR3 is TGTGCCAGCAGCTTTAGCGGAATAGAGGTCGGCGAGCAGTACGTC.

In its sample, this clonotype was seen many times. CDR3 bases: TGTGCCAGCATTCGGACGGCAAGTTCCACTGAAGCTTTCTTT. Translating it yields CASIRTASSTEAFF. The gene calls are TRBV2 and TRBJ1-1, with D hard to call. In germline, CDR1 is SNHLY, CDR2 FYNNEI. V was trimmed by 7 bases and J by 4 bases, leaving 16 bases between them. CDR3 length: 14 amino acids.